This T cell receptor (beta chain) was observed in a study of sequential checkpoint blockade in melanoma. Study-level information: Maintenance nivolumab came after either treatment sequence.

This clone showed up just a few times. As yet, its antigen is unknown. Treatment reported: randomized to nivolumab then ipilimumab (arm A) or the reverse (arm B). Here immunoSEQ multiplex PCR was the method, and the copy in TCRdb shows in-frame clones only, minus some. The table lists around 960 clones, about 25% of them singletons. Germline V CDR1 and CDR2: MNHGY, SAAAGT. The ends were cut back, 7 bases at V and 4 bases at J, with 21 bases in the middle. The CDR3 is 16 amino acids. Study-wide results and caveats: Rising tumor T-cell fraction and clonality meant about 30 times likelier benefit.

This receptor was identified in a human donor with melanoma. This material consisted of tumor tissue (inferred from file names), taken from a patient given nivolumab and ipilimumab in sequence. The chain uses TRBV6-8 and TRBJ2-3; weak D call: TRBD2 (7 bases). CDR3 DNA sequence: TGTGCCAGCACCCGGGGGCTAGCGGCGCTAGCAGATACGCAGTATTTT. Translated: CASTRGLAALADTQYF.